Given below is one T cell receptor (beta chain) in context. Its recognized antigen is unknown. No quality values exist for individual bases; no much larger clone is one base distant. The CDR3 covers 13 residues, taking in both the cysteine and the phenylalanine. Only the CDR3 region is kept as DNA, spanning 39 bases read in frame from base 1. According to the germline V gene, CDR1 reads MNHNS and CDR2 reads SASEGT. Unmatched junction bases come to 0, with V trimmed by 3 bases and J by 4 bases. The method behind the library was the immunoSEQ multiplex PCR assay. For the multiplex PCR, a mixture combining 60 forward primers for TCR Vbeta segments and 13 reverse primers for TCR Jbeta segments was used. A multiplex PCR assay on genomic DNA amplified the CDR3 region of rearranged TCR beta genes. The amplified TCR beta libraries were sequenced on the Illumina HiSeq System as 87-base-pair reads. As for how the authors treated the data: Across the roughly 700 repertoires, a later analysis counted approximately 83 million unique TCR beta chains, roughly 11 million of which were shared by at least two donors. Raw reads were error-corrected and collapsed into unique sequences with a nearest-neighbor algorithm that merged closely related sequences to remove PCR and sequencing errors. CDR3 sequences were aligned to IMGT reference sequences to assign V, D and J gene segments. For a sequence to be retained, at least a six-nucleotide match to both a V gene segment and a J gene segment was required. A rearrangement counted as productive if the CDR3 had no stop codons and remained in frame with V and J, and every other rearrangement counted as non-productive. CDR3 was defined by IMGT convention, running from the second conserved V-encoded cysteine to the conserved J-encoded phenylalanine. Sequences without an unambiguous match to a single V gene segment were excluded from the earlier analysis of approximately 560 of the donors. An earlier analysis of fewer than 750 of the donors classified V segments as functional when productive rearrangements were above 56.7% and as segregating when the standard deviation between donors was above 5%. To diagnose cytomegalovirus status from the catalog of TCR beta chain sequences, a statistical classification framework was built. V and J gene assignment, in a later analysis, came from comparing TCR nucleotide sequences with IMGT/GENE-DB human TR gene sequences. In a later analysis, CDR3 sequences and most-parsimonious VDJ recombination scenarios were assigned using the TCRdist pipeline. In a later analysis, every TCR beta chain was defined by the combination of its CDR3 amino acid sequence and its V-gene family, and reads without a unique V-gene family were dropped. In a later analysis, nearly 600 highly shared, low-generation-probability nucleotide sequences were removed to address suspected cross-contamination and a sequencing artifact. For each public chain, a later analysis derived a clonal expansion index from normalized ranks of inferred template counts within each repertoire. Generation probabilities in a later analysis came from a VDJ recombination model fitted to out-of-frame rearrangements, and those results were checked against IGoR. In a later analysis, TCR-TCR, TCR-HLA and TCR-CMV co-occurrence was scored with hypergeometric tests, and a repertoire-size bias correction was applied to TCR pairs. In a later analysis, false discovery rates were estimated by permuting HLA or CMV assignments 20 times. A later analysis grouped co-occurring TCRs with DBSCAN, adding TCRdist sequence similarity when clustering within HLA-allele-positive subsets. Repertoires with fewer than 30,000 or more than 120,000 public chains, plus five repertoires with anomalous nucleotide sharing, were excluded from co-occurrence clustering. TCRdb carries this immuneACCESS record with in-frame sequences only. Its versions omit some clonotypes, under half of them owing to an unresolved V gene in the studies checked, with the rest unexplained. V and J calls and clone size are given by that table; D and trimming were obtained from the DNA. For this sample the table gives 150,000 to 200,000 clones, of which approximately 84% were detected only once. Clones ranked in the top ten supply around 4.8% of the sample.

The cohort was made up of 500 to 850 healthy bone marrow donors. All cohort members were sampled while nominally healthy, although unrecorded immune exposures were likely present. The donor tested CMV seropositive and was one of the 289 seropositive cohort members. A peripheral blood sample was provided by each donor, and peripheral blood mononuclear cells were used for TCR beta sequencing. The Qiagen DNeasy Blood Extraction Kit was used to extract genomic DNA from the blood cell samples. The source of the sample is a study of cytomegalovirus exposure and HLA in healthy donors (dated by TCRdb to the late 2010s). General notes on the study: An earlier analysis of some 550 of the donors reported 250 to 300 Gb of sequence data and more than 90 million unique TCR beta sequences from about 179 million T cells. All discovery cohort repertoires had been generated using a single sequencing platform. The study was designed to test whether signatures of past pathogen exposure could be identified by cataloging public T cell receptors. In a later genetic analysis, genome-wide SNP genotypes for about 65% of the roughly 700 donors were used, and that subset was treated as a discovery cohort. The study profiled the T cell repertoires of 666 subjects by immunosequencing and related them to cytomegalovirus serostatus. Rather than drawing on any new phenotypic data, the later analysis identified candidate immune exposures from TCR beta sequences and the way those sequences occurred across donors. Of the 398 genotyped donors, approximately 83% fell in the genetic ancestry cluster associated with self-reported Caucasian donors. HLA typing included class I and class II loci at four-digit resolution. An earlier analysis of around 580 of the donors used high-throughput TCR beta sequencing to judge whether each TCR beta V gene segment behaved as functional or pseudogenic. Typing coverage differed by locus: A, B, C, DRB1 and DQB1 were typed in about 620-640 donors, DQA1 in around 500, DPA1 in around 610, and DPB1 in approximately 450. To predict cytomegalovirus infection status, the study combined high-throughput TCR immunosequencing, statistical association of individual TCRs with disease status, and machine learning. Roughly 300 gigabases of sequencing data and around 80 million unique TCR sequences made up an early release that covered approximately 620 HLA-typed donors. Donor age, sex, ethnicity and CMV serostatus were compiled alongside the repertoire data. A separate validation cohort of 100 to 150 different subjects was used in addition to the approximately 640-subject first cohort. About five DR-DQ haplotypes were handled as single units for association and clustering because linkage in the cohort was strong. A later analysis re-analyzed previously published TCR beta repertoires from 600 to 850 donors and added high-resolution HLA genotyping to study TCR occurrence patterns. Among 398 genotyped donors of the cohort, an average of approximately 230,000 unique TCR beta nucleotide sequences were sequenced per donor, roughly 18% of them non-productive. The research as a whole found: Three of the identified cytomegalovirus-associated TCR beta chains were confirmed in vitro to be specific for cytomegalovirus antigens. For the cohort, immune exposure information was limited to CMV serostatus. A later analysis found that TCR association rates varied across HLA loci, with DRB1 alleles showing the most associated TCRs and HLA-C alleles the fewest. The study gave a list of 150 to 200 TCR beta chains associated with cytomegalovirus. HLA typing was unavailable for some donors at each locus, so association tests used only the typed subset. Because counts were too low, seventeen rarely observed V segments, including chromosome 9 orphons, were excluded from the earlier analysis of several hundred of the donors. It was suggested by the authors that the approach could potentially be generalized to other disease states and immunological phenotypes. In a later analysis, 16,951 TCR beta sequences were associated with specific HLA alleles at a false discovery rate of 0.05. When HLA alleles, especially DR and DQ, strongly co-occurred, TCR associations were difficult to assign to individual alleles. Most TCR sequences were seen in very few donors, while some public TCRs were found in many individuals. A further reported finding was that TCR beta sequences accurately predicted the HLA-A and HLA-B alleles for most subjects in the first cohort. Compared with the approximately 700-donor mean, donors in an Asian-associated ancestry cluster had fewer N-insertions in productive TCRs, according to a later genetic analysis. Linkage disequilibrium might explain the correlated functional status among segregating V segments, but an unknown experimental factor could not be ruled out. In a later analysis, HLA-associated TCR beta chains showed more clonal expansion and lower generation probabilities than non-associated chains that were equally common. Cytomegalovirus status was reported to be diagnosed by the classifier with high specificity and sensitivity in both the original and validation cohorts. Presence/absence analyses assumed roughly uniform sequencing depth across donors, an assumption that may not hold. The 87-base-pair reads could not distinguish some IMGT-functional V segments, including TRBV6-2 and TRBV6-3, so those segments were excluded. Only TCR beta chains were sequenced in this cohort, and the absence of alpha or paired-chain data limited detectable features. An association between a missense DCLRE1C variant and V-gene and J-gene trimming of TCR beta chains was found in a later genetic analysis and replicated in an independent cohort. A group of highly shared sequence variants was considered likely to be a technical artifact of the sequencing pipeline. A later analysis found that most CMV-associated TCR beta chains appeared HLA-restricted, with HLA associations seemingly driven largely by CMV exposure. Broadly in line with IMGT annotations, most TCR beta V segments showed up in productive rearrangements about 87% or about 30% of the time in an earlier analysis of around 600 of the donors. According to a later analysis, parvovirus B19, influenza, CMV and Epstein-Barr virus appeared linked to several top co-occurrence clusters.

Rearrangement joined TRBV6-1 to TRBJ1-2, with 9 bases aligning to TRBD1. Material for sequencing was PBMCs. The TCR was taken from a girl aged 5 to 17 in good health and CMV-seropositive. The base sequence is TGTGCCAGCAGTGAGGACAGGGGCTATGGCTACACCTTC. The encoded protein is CASSEDRGYGYTF.